These 3 T cell receptor beta chains share one sample of origin, sequenced in a study of shared clonotypes between healthy human individuals. The protocol was immunoSEQ multiplex PCR, while the TCRdb copy is restricted to in-frame clones and leaves out a portion. The sample lists 2 million to 2.5 million clones, nearly 97% occurring once. The source material was naive CD4+ T cells sorted from blood. Subset reported: CD45RA+ positively selected. The source is a man younger than 35 in good health.

The J gene is TRBJ1-4, the V gene TRBV7-2; D is uncertain. The CDR3 runs 14 residues. Trimming pared 1 base from V and 8 bases from J, leaving 11 bases between. Germline CDR1 and CDR2: SGHTA and FQGNSA. In DNA form, the CDR3 reads TGTGCCAGCAGCTTAGACAGCCTAGGGGAAAAACTGTTTTTT. Translated: CASSLDSLGEKLFF.

V gene TRBV5-6 combines with J gene TRBJ2-1; D gene uncertain. Germline assignment: CDR1 SGHDT and CDR2 YYEEEE. The CDR3 length is 15 residues. The V end lost 5 bases, the J end lost 12 bases, and 24 bases lay between the germline ends. CDR3 DNA sequence: TGTGCCAGCAGACGCACCTTAATGAGCAGTTCAGGGCAGTTCTTC. Protein sequence: CASRRTLMSSSGQFF.

This rearrangement joins TRBV5-6 to TRBJ1-2; D is unresolved. This CDR3 region has 13 residues. Germline V gene data show CDR1 as SGHDT and CDR2 as YYEEEE. The V and J ends lost 0 bases and 4 bases respectively, with 7 bases between them. CDR3 in amino acids: CASSLAGSYGYTF. In DNA, the CDR3 is TGTGCCAGCAGCTTGGCCGGCAGCTATGGCTACACCTTC.